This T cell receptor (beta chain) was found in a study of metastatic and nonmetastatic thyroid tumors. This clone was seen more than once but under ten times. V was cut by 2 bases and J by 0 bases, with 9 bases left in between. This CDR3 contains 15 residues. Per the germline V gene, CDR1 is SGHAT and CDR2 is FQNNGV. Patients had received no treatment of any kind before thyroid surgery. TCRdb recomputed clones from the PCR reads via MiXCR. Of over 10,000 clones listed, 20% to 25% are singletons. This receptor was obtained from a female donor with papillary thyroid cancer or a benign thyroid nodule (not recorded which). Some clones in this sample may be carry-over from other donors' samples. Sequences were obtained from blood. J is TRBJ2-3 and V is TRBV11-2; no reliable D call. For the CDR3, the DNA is TGTGCCAGCAGCTTAACTTCGCTCAGCACAGATACGCAGTATTTT. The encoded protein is CASSLTSLSTDTQYF.